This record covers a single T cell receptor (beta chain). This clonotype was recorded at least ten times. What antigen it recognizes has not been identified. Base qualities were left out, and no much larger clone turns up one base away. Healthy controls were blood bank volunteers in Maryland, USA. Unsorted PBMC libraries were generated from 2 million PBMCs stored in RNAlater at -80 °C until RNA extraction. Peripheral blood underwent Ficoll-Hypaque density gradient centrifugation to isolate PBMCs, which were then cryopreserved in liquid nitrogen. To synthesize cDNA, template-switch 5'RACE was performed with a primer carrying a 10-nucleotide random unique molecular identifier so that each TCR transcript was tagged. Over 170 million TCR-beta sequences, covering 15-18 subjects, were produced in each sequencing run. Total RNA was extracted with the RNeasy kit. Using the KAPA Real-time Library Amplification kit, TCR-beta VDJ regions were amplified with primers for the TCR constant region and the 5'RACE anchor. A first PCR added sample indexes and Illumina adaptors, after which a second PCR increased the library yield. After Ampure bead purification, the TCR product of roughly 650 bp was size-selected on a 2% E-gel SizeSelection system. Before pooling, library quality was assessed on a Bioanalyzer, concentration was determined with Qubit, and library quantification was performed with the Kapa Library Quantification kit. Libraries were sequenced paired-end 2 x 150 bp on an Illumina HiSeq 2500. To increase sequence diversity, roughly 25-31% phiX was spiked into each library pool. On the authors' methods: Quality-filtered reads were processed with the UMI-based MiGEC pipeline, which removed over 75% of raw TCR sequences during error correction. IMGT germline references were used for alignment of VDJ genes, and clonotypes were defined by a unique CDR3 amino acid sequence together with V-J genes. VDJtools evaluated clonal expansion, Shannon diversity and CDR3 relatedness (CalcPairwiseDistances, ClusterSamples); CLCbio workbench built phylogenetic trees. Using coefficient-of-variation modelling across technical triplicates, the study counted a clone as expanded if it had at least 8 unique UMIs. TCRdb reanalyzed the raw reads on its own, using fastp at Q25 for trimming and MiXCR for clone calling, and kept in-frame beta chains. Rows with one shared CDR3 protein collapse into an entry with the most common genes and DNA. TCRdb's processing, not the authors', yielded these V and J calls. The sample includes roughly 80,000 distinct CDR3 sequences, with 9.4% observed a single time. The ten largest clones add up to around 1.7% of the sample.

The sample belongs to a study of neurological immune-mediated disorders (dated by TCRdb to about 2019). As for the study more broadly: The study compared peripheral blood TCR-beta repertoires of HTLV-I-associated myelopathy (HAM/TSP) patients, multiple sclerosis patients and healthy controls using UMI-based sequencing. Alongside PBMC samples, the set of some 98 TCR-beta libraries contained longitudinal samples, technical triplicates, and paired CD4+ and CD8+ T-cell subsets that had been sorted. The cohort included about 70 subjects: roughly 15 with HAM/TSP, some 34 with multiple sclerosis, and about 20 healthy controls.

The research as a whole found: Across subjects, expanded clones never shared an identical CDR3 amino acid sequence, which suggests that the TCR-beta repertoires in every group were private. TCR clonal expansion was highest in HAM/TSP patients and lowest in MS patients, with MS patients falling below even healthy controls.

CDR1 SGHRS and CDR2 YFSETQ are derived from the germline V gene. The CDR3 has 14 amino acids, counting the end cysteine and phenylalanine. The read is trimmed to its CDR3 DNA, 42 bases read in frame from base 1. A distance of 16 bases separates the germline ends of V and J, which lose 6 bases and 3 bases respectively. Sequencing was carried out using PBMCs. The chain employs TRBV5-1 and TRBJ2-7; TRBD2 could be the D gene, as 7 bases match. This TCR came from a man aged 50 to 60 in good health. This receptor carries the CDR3 CASTRAGAVYEQYF. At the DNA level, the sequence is TGCGCCAGCACCCGTGCGGGGGCAGTCTACGAGCAGTACTTC.